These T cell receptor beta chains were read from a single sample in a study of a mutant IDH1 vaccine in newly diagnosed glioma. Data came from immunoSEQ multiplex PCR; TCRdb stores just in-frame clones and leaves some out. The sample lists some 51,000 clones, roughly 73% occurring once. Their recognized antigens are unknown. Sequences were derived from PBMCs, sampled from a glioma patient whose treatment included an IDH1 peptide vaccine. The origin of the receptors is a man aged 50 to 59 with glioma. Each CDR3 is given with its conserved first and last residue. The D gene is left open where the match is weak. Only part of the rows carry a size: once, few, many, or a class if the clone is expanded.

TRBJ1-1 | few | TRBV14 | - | CASSQATGRYTEAFF | TGTGCCAGCAGCCAAGCGACAGGCAGGTACACTGAAGCTTTCTTT
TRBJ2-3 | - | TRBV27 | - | CASSPRGATDTQYF | TGTGCCAGCAGTCCTCGGGGGGCGACAGATACGCAGTATTTT
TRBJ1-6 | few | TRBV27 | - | CASSRAGAPLHF | TGTGCCAGCAGCCGGGCGGGGGCACCCCTCCACTTT
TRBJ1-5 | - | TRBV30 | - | CAWTQGGNQPQHF | TGTGCCTGGACACAGGGAGGCAATCAGCCCCAGCATTTT
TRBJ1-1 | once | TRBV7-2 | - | CASSLARGQKLRSTEAFF | TGTGCCAGCAGCTTGGCGCGGGGCCAGAAGCTAAGGTCCACTGAAGCTTTCTTT
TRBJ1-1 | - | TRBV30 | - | CAWSVRGEAFF | TGTGCCTGGAGTGTAAGGGGTGAAGCTTTCTTT
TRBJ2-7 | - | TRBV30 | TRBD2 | CAWGAGSYEQYF | TGTGCCTGGGGAGCGGGATCCTACGAGCAGTACTTC
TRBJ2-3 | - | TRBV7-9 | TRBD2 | CASVLAGTDTQYF | TGTGCCAGCGTACTAGCGGGCACAGATACGCAGTATTTT
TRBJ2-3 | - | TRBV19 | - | CASTLPGRSDTQYF | TGTGCCAGCACTCTTCCTGGACGATCAGACACGCAGTATTTT
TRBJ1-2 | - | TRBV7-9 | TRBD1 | CASSWTGELSGYTF | TGTGCCAGCAGCTGGACAGGGGAATTAAGCGGCTACACCTTC
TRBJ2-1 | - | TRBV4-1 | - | CASSQGTMATYEQFF | TGCGCCAGCAGCCAAGGAACGATGGCGACCTATGAGCAGTTCTTC